These 18 T cell receptor beta chains came from one sample sequenced in a study of PD-1 blockade in classical Hodgkin lymphoma. Indicated time point: cycle 4 day 1 (C4D1), after less than 7 weeks of nivolumab. Relapses following autologous stem cell transplantation were seen in all patients, with brentuximab vedotin exposure varying. Method: immunoSEQ multiplex PCR; TCRdb's copy keeps in-frame clones and lacks some. The sample lists over 9,500 clones, roughly four fifths occurring once. The sequences come from peripheral blood mononuclear cells (PBMCs), collected before the fourth cycle of nivolumab. The receptors come from a human donor with classical Hodgkin lymphoma.

The DNA for the CDR3 is TGTGCCAGCAGCTTGGGGGCCGGGGAGACCCAGTACTTC. Protein product: CASSLGAGETQYF. The rearrangement joins TRBV5-4 to TRBJ2-5; D unclear. V lost 0 bases to trimming and J lost 5 bases, with 8 bases between them. The CDR3 extends over 13 amino acids. Germline-derived CDR1 and CDR2 are SGHNT and YYREEE (reference sequence).

The rearrangement joins TRBV28 to TRBJ2-3; 8 nucleotides agree with TRBD2. The CDR3 length is 16 residues. The ends lost 7 bases at V and 3 bases at J; junction bases unmatched: 12. The V gene's germline CDR1 is MDHEN and CDR2 SYDVKM. DNA of the CDR3: TGTGCCAGCACCGTCTCACACGGACTAGCTACAGATACGCAGTATTTT. Protein sequence: CASTVSHGLATDTQYF. Combining the CDR3 with reference TRBV28 and TRBJ2-3 gives the whole variable domain DVKVTQSSRYLVKRTGEKVFLECVQDMDHENMFWYRQDPGLGLRLIYFSYDVKMKEKGDIPEGYSVSREKKERFSLILESASTNQTSMYLCASTVSHGLATDTQYFGPGTRLTVL.

The chain combines TRBV5-1 with TRBJ2-7, with TRBD2 identical over 7 bases. Unmatched junction bases numbered 5, after V lost 2 bases and J lost 3 bases. CDR3 length: 14 residues. Germline V gives CDR1 SGHRS, CDR2 YFSETQ. The CDR3 DNA reads as TGCGCCAGCAGCTTCGGGGGGACCCTCTACGAGCAGTACTTC. Its protein is CASSFGGTLYEQYF. The whole variable domain, filled in from reference TRBV5-1 and TRBJ2-7, reads KAGVTQTPRYLIKTRGQQVTLSCSPISGHRSVSWYQQTPGQGLQFLFEYFSETQRNKGNFPGRFSGRQFSNSRSEMNVSTLELGDSALYLCASSFGGTLYEQYFGPGTRLTVT.

The V call is TRBV30, the J call TRBJ1-2; D gene unclear. The CDR3 totals 13 residues. Germline V gene lookup returns CDR1 GTSNPN and CDR2 SVGIG (reference sequence). V lost 4 bases and J lost 6, with 15 bases in between. The CDR3 is CAWMPPDTDGYTF. As DNA, the CDR3 is TGTGCCTGGATGCCCCCCGACACGGATGGCTACACCTTC. Drawing the rest from reference TRBV30 and TRBJ1-2, the complete variable domain is SQTIHQWPATLVQPVGSPLSLECTVEGTSNPNLYWYRQAAGRGLQLLFYSVGIGQISSEVPQNLSASRPQDRQFILSSKKLLLSDSGFYLCAWMPPDTDGYTFGSGTRLTVV.

There are a few counts of this clone. CDR3 protein: CASSYSGGAFF. CDR3 sequence (DNA): TGTGCCAGCAGTTACTCAGGGGGGGCTTTCTTT. This chain uses TRBV6-8 with TRBJ1-1; D might be TRBD1 (6 bases). V was trimmed by 0 bases and J by 11 bases, leaving 7 bases between them. Germline-derived CDR1 and CDR2 are MNHGY and SAAAGT. This CDR3 has 11 residues.

The V and J genes are TRBV11-3 and TRBJ2-1, with D perhaps matching TRBD1 (7 bases). Looked up from germline, CDR1 is SGHNT and CDR2 is YENEEA. CDR3 length equals 15 residues. Trimming shortened V by 6 bases and J by 2 bases, and 14 bases separated the two germline ends. The CDR3 reads CASSRQGGTYNEQFF. CDR3 sequence (DNA): TGTGCCAGCAGTCGACAGGGAGGTACCTACAATGAGCAGTTCTTC.

The rearrangement links TRBV19 to TRBJ2-3; D is unresolved. CDR1 and CDR2 from the germline V gene are LNHDA and SQIVND (reference sequence). V shed 3 bases and J shed 6 bases, with 7 bases lying between them. CDR3 size: 12 residues. The CDR3, as DNA: TGTGCCAGTAGTATTCCGGCGGATACGCAGTATTTT. Amino acids: CASSIPADTQYF.

This clone was recorded a few times. This chain connects TRBV6-6 to TRBJ2-7, with 11 nucleotides matching TRBD1. Trimming cost V 8 bases and J 3 bases; bases outside gene matches: 9. Per germline, CDR1 MNHNY and CDR2 SVGAGI (reference sequence). The CDR3 length is 15 residues. For the CDR3, the DNA is TGTGCCAGCGCCCTCACGGGGACAGGGGGCTACGAGCAGTACTTC. It yields the protein CASALTGTGGYEQYF.

This clone was picked up one time. This rearrangement joins TRBV10-3 to TRBJ1-5; possibly TRBD1 for D (5 bases). Between the trimmed V and J ends, which lost 6 bases and 4 bases, there was a span of 13 bases. The CDR3 is 14 residues long. CDR1 ENHRY and CDR2 SYGVKD come from the germline V gene. CDR3 protein: CAISSEQGNQPQHF. DNA for the CDR3: TGTGCCATCAGCTCGGAGCAGGGAAATCAGCCCCAGCATTTT.

This clone was counted a single time. The rearrangement joins TRBV19 to TRBJ1-2; D is possibly TRBD1 (5 bases). The CDR3 is 15 amino acids. From germline, CDR1 is LNHDA and CDR2 SQIVND (reference sequence). V dropped 7 bases and J dropped 4 bases, with 19 bases sitting between them. DNA for the CDR3: TGTGCCAGTACTAATCCGGGATTTGGGGCCTATGGCTACACCTTC. Translating gives CASTNPGFGAYGYTF.

This chain links TRBV6-4 with TRBJ2-3; 8 bases are shared with TRBD2. The CDR3 length is 16 residues. Germline loops: CDR1 MRHNA, CDR2 SNTAGT. J gave up 12 bases and V 6 bases, and 20 bases lay outside the gene matches. CDR3 bases: TGTGCCAGCAGCCACGAGAGCGGGGGCGGTGGAAGAAAACAGTATTTT. Its translation is CASSHESGGGGRKQYF.

The genes are TRBV5-1 and TRBJ1-3; no firm D call. V dropped 2 bases and J dropped 4 bases, with 10 bases sitting between them. CDR1 and CDR2 (germline): SGHRS, YFSETQ. This CDR3 is built from 14 residues. The CDR3, as DNA: TGCGCCAGCAGCTTAGGGAAACAGGGAAACACCATATATTTT. This codes for CASSLGKQGNTIYF.

The chain employs TRBV5-1 and TRBJ1-4, with no clear D. This CDR3 comprises 15 residues. V lost 4 bases and J lost 0, with 10 bases in between. The V gene's germline CDR1 is SGHRS and CDR2 YFSETQ. In DNA, the CDR3 is TGCGCCAGCAGCGTATACACTGCAACTAATGAAAAACTGTTTTTT. The encoded protein is CASSVYTATNEKLFF. The entire variable domain, with the rest obtained from reference TRBV5-1 and TRBJ1-4, is as follows: KAGVTQTPRYLIKTRGQQVTLSCSPISGHRSVSWYQQTPGQGLQFLFEYFSETQRNKGNFPGRFSGRQFSNSRSEMNVSTLELGDSALYLCASSVYTATNEKLFFGSGTQLSVL.

This chain links TRBV19 with TRBJ2-5; D is unresolved. This CDR3 has 14 amino acids. Trimming took off 3 bases at V and 1 base at J, with 9 bases between the two ends. From germline, CDR1 is LNHDA and CDR2 SQIVND (reference sequence). Here the CDR3 DNA reads TGTGCCAGTAGTATTCTTGGCGGCCAAGAGACCCAGTACTTC. Translation gives CASSILGGQETQYF. Full variable domain (missing parts from reference TRBV19 and TRBJ2-5): DGGITQSPKYLFRKEGQNVTLSCEQNLNHDAMYWYRQDPGQGLRLIYYSQIVNDFQKGDIAEGYSVSREKKESFPLTVTSAQKNPTAFYLCASSILGGQETQYFGPGTRLLVL.

The chain has TRBV4-1 and TRBJ1-1, with D perhaps matching TRBD1 (6 bases). Germline V lookup: CDR1 MGHRA, CDR2 YSYEKL. This CDR3 has 16 amino acids. V was trimmed by 0 bases and J by 4 bases, leaving 15 bases between them. CDR3 nucleotides: TGCGCCAGCAGCCAAGATCAGGGGTGGGGGGGCACTGAAGCTTTCTTT. This encodes CASSQDQGWGGTEAFF.

This clone was found a few times. This chain links TRBV30 with TRBJ2-1, with D perhaps TRBD2 (5 bases). Germline CDR1 is GTSNPN and CDR2 is SVGIG (reference sequence). This CDR3 is 15 amino acids long. Deletions cut 4 bases from V and 3 bases from J, with 16 bases between. CDR3 loop: CAWNLPVEGYNEQFF. CDR3 nucleotide sequence: TGTGCCTGGAACCTACCAGTAGAGGGCTACAATGAGCAGTTCTTC.

V and J are TRBV11-2 and TRBJ1-4; possibly TRBD1 for D (6 bases). The CDR3 extends over 16 amino acids. Germline-derived CDR1 and CDR2 are SGHAT and FQNNGV. V lost 0 bases and J 0 bases, leaving 8 bases between the germline ends. CDR3 DNA: TGTGCCAGCAGCTTAGACAGGGGAGCAACTAATGAAAAACTGTTTTTT. This translates into CASSLDRGATNEKLFF.

This rearrangement joins TRBV11-2 to TRBJ2-7; either TRBD1 or TRBD2 may supply D (5 bases each). V was shortened by 0 bases and J by 2 bases, with 11 bases between the two germline ends. This CDR3 is built from 15 residues. Per the germline V gene, CDR1 is SGHAT and CDR2 is FQNNGV. CDR3 DNA: TGTGCCAGCAGCTTAGATCAGGGACGGCCCTACGAGCAGTACTTC. This sequence encodes CASSLDQGRPYEQYF.